The 6 T cell receptor beta chains below were found in one sample sequenced in a study of cytomegalovirus exposure and HLA in healthy donors. The study ran its PCR with 60 Vbeta and 13 Jbeta primers. TCRdb's copy holds only in-frame clones and misses some; the assay was immunoSEQ multiplex PCR. The data contain around 98,000 clones, around 68% of them singletons. Sequencing input: PBMCs. The receptors originated from a man between 45 and 60 years old in good health and CMV-seronegative.

This clone has just one count. The chain combines TRBV28 with TRBJ2-7; D unclear. V was pared by 5 bases and J by 0 bases, with 11 bases between. Germline V gives CDR1 MDHEN, CDR2 SYDVKM. This CDR3 is built from 14 residues. This CDR3 reads CASSDSSNSYEQYF. CDR3 coding DNA: TGTGCCAGCAGTGATAGCAGTAACTCCTACGAGCAGTACTTC.

This chain joins TRBV15 and TRBJ2-1; 8 bases line up with TRBD1. The length of the CDR3 is 16 residues. The V and J ends lost 0 bases and 8 bases, in that order; junction bases with no gene match: 9. Germline CDR1 is LNHNV and CDR2 is YYDKDF (reference sequence). The CDR3: CATSRDRGQGSDEQFF. For the CDR3, the DNA is TGTGCCACCAGCAGAGATCGAGGACAGGGCTCCGATGAGCAGTTCTTC.

This clone was seen a handful of times. This sequence joins TRBV19 and TRBJ2-2, with TRBD2 matching 7 bases. The length of the CDR3 is 15 residues. J was trimmed by 0 bases and V by 3 bases; bases with no gene match: 1. Germline assignment: CDR1 LNHDA and CDR2 SQIVND (reference sequence). CDR3 nucleotide sequence: TGTGCCAGTAGTATGAGCGGGGCGAACACCGGGGAGCTGTTTTTT. This encodes CASSMSGANTGELFF.

This clone was recorded only once. The chain couples TRBV6-5 to TRBJ2-7; TRBD1 matches at 8 bases. V lost 6 bases and J lost 0; bases outside the gene matches: 7. This CDR3 spans 15 amino acids. Germline V gives CDR1 MNHEY, CDR2 SVGAGI. The CDR3 region is CASSQGDRSSYEQYF. CDR3 coding DNA: TGTGCCAGCAGCCAGGGGGACAGGAGCTCCTACGAGCAGTACTTC.

The chain uses TRBV19 and TRBJ2-2, with TRBD1 matching over 8 bases. The length of the CDR3 is 14 residues. Germline trimming cut 6 bases from V and 4 bases from J; bases unmatched to any gene: 4. The germline gives CDR1 LNHDA, CDR2 SQIVND (reference sequence). The CDR3 DNA is TGTGCCAGTAGGACGGGACAGGCCACCGGGGAGCTGTTTTTT. Amino acid sequence: CASRTGQATGELFF. The full variable domain, rest sourced from reference TRBV19 and TRBJ2-2, is DGGITQSPKYLFRKEGQNVTLSCEQNLNHDAMYWYRQDPGQGLRLIYYSQIVNDFQKGDIAEGYSVSREKKESFPLTVTSAQKNPTAFYLCASRTGQATGELFFGEGSRLTVL.

The V call is TRBV14, the J call TRBJ1-1; D ambiguous. The CDR3 spans 16 residues. Between the trimmed V and J ends, which lost 0 bases and 1 base, there was a span of 12 bases. In germline, CDR1 is SGHDN, CDR2 FVKESK. This chain's CDR3 is CASSQESGLANTEAFF. CDR3 DNA: TGTGCCAGCAGCCAAGAGTCGGGTTTGGCGAACACTGAAGCTTTCTTT.